These 20 T cell receptor beta chains share one sample of origin, sequenced in a study of T cells in Graves' hyperthyroidism and ophthalmopathy. From RNA transcripts, TCR beta CDR3 regions were amplified. During a first-round RT-PCR of the TCR CDR3, the HTBI primer set was used. A single record per CDR3 protein comes from TCRdb applying MiXCR to the multiplex PCR reads. Here the sample spans approximately 520,000 distinct CDR3 sequences, less than 25% being singletons. Source material: blood. The source of these receptors is a woman aged 25-40 years with Graves' ophthalmopathy.

Only a few counts were recorded for this clonotype. The chain uses TRBV12-3 or TRBV12-4 and TRBJ1-2; D is possibly TRBD1 (5 bases). This CDR3 has 13 residues. Trimming took 3 bases from V and 6 from J, leaving 11 bases between them. This CDR3 is CASSFRQIDGYTF. The CDR3 DNA is TGTGCCAGCAGTTTCAGACAGATCGATGGCTACACCTTC.

This clonotype was counted only a few times. This chain uses TRBV6-2 or TRBV6-3 with TRBJ2-2, with 7 bases matching TRBD2. Per the germline V gene, CDR1 is MNHEY and CDR2 is SVGEGT. This CDR3 is 14 amino acids long. V dropped 5 bases and J dropped 3; count of bases not matched to a gene: 3. The CDR3 loop reads CASSQGGHTGELFF. The CDR3 coding sequence is TGTGCCAGCAGTCAGGGAGGGCACACCGGGGAGCTGTTTTTT.

Notes on this clonotype: The junction departs from the called germline gene at one end, perhaps through a read error. The chain has TRBV6-1 and TRBJ2-5; 7 nucleotides match TRBD1. This CDR3 has 14 amino acids. CDR1 MNHNS and CDR2 SASEGT come from the germline V gene. This chain's CDR3 is CASRTGQIQQTQYF. CDR3 sequence (DNA): TGTGCCAGCCGGACAGGACAGATCCAACAGACCCAGTACTTC.

This clonotype was recorded at least ten times. V and J are TRBV27 and TRBJ1-5; maybe TRBD1 (6 bases). V was trimmed by 4 bases and J by 1 base, leaving 11 bases between them. Per the germline V gene, CDR1 is MNHEY and CDR2 is SMNVEV (reference sequence). The CDR3 totals 15 residues. Here the CDR3 DNA reads TGTGCCAGCAGTTCCTCAACAGGGAGCAATCAGCCCCAGCATTTT. Its translation is CASSSSTGSNQPQHF.

At least ten counts were recorded for this clonotype. J is TRBJ2-7 and V is TRBV11-1, with D possibly being TRBD1 (7 bases). V lost 5 bases and J lost 6, with 32 bases in between. Germline values: CDR1 SGHAT, CDR2 FQDESV (reference sequence). The CDR3 length is 19 residues. The DNA for the CDR3 is TGTGCCAGCAGCCCCCGGGGGACAGTGCTCCTATCTCAAAGGCTCGAGCAGTACTTC. It specifies CASSPRGTVLLSQRLEQYF.

This clonotype occurred many times. This sequence joins TRBV5-1 and TRBJ2-7, with D hard to call. V dropped 0 bases and J dropped 0 bases, with 13 bases sitting between them. The CDR3 runs to 16 residues. Germline V gives CDR1 SGHRS, CDR2 YFSETQ. In nucleotides, the CDR3 is TGCGCCAGCAGCTTGGTTGGGCAGCTCAGCTCCTACGAGCAGTACTTC. Protein sequence: CASSLVGQLSSYEQYF.

The table lists this clonotype with many counts. The rearrangement uses TRBV28 and TRBJ2-7; D unclear. V gave up 9 bases and J gave up 3 bases, with 6 bases separating them. The CDR3 has 10 amino acids. Germline V lookup: CDR1 MDHEN, CDR2 SYDVKM. The CDR3 loop reads CASPNYEQYF. As DNA, the CDR3 is TGTGCCAGTCCCAACTACGAGCAGTACTTC. Full variable domain (rest looked up from reference TRBV28 and TRBJ2-7): DVKVTQSSRYLVKRTGEKVFLECVQDMDHENMFWYRQDPGLGLRLIYFSYDVKMKEKGDIPEGYSVSREKKERFSLILESASTNQTSMYLCASPNYEQYFGPGTRLTVT.

The V and J genes are TRBV5-6 and TRBJ2-5; tentatively, D is TRBD2 (5 bases). V gave up 4 bases and J gave up 5 bases, with 15 bases separating them. Germline V gene lookup returns CDR1 SGHDT and CDR2 YYEEEE. CDR3 length: 14 amino acids. CDR3 coding DNA: TGTGCCAGCAGCGGACTCCCGGATAGGGAGACCCAGTACTTC. Translated: CASSGLPDRETQYF.

The table lists this clonotype with many counts. The chain couples TRBV12-3 or TRBV12-4 to TRBJ2-5; D may be TRBD1 or TRBD2 (6 bases each). The CDR3 spans 14 residues. V lost 7 bases and J 0 bases, leaving 12 bases between the germline ends. Written as DNA, the CDR3 is TGTGCCAGCACCGCGGGGACACACCAAGAGACCCAGTACTTC. Translation gives CASTAGTHQETQYF.

The chain uses TRBV2 and TRBJ1-1; 7 bases agree with TRBD1. The CDR3 has 14 residues. V lost 4 bases to trimming and J lost 5 bases; unmatched junction nucleotides: 7. Germline CDR1 reads SNHLY; CDR2 reads FYNNEI. This CDR3 is CASSAGRGWTEAFF. The CDR3 nucleotides read TGTGCCAGCAGTGCAGGCAGGGGGTGGACTGAAGCTTTCTTT.

This clonotype was picked up many times. The chain is built from TRBV2 and TRBJ1-5; no definite D call. The CDR3 is 15 residues long. Germline CDR1 is SNHLY and CDR2 is FYNNEI. Trimming pared 1 base from V and 5 bases from J, leaving 12 bases between. CDR3 sequence (DNA): TGTGCCAGCAGTGAAGGGTGGGAGAGCGATCAGCCCCAGCATTTT. Translation gives CASSEGWESDQPQHF.

This clonotype was observed a handful of times. The V call is TRBV6-4, the J call TRBJ2-2; 9 bases agree with TRBD1. The CDR3 totals 16 residues. The V gene's germline CDR1 is MRHNA and CDR2 SNTAGT. V shed 7 bases, J shed 4 bases, and the junction held 10 bases outside the gene matches. CDR3 residues: CASNLGGTGSTGELFF. CDR3 bases: TGTGCCAGCAACCTCGGAGGGACAGGGAGCACCGGGGAGCTGTTTTTT.

This clonotype came up many times. The gene calls are TRBV20-1 and TRBJ1-1; D uncertain. The length of the CDR3 is 12 residues. Trimming removed 6 bases at V and 3 bases at J, with 11 bases between. Germline V gives CDR1 DFQATT, CDR2 SNEGSKA (reference sequence). The CDR3 DNA is TGCAGTGCCCTTAAGCCGGACACTGAAGCTTTCTTT. It translates to CSALKPDTEAFF.

At least ten counts were recorded for this clonotype. This chain joins TRBV28 and TRBJ1-3; D might be TRBD1 (5 bases). The germline CDR1 and CDR2 sequences are MDHEN and SYDVKM. This CDR3 contains 14 residues. The ends were cut back, 4 bases at V and 0 bases at J, with 7 bases in the middle. The CDR3 coding sequence is TGTGCCAGCAGTTCGACAGCCTCTGGAAACACCATATATTTT. It translates to CASSSTASGNTIYF.

This clonotype was detected only once. The rearrangement joins TRBV12-3 or TRBV12-4 to TRBJ1-2; D unresolved. V shed 4 bases and J shed 8 bases, with 11 bases lying between them. This CDR3 is built from 12 residues. This CDR3 reads CASSSLGGGYTF. For the CDR3, the DNA is TGTGCCAGCAGTTCACTCGGTGGGGGCTACACCTTC.

The J gene is TRBJ1-5, the V gene TRBV6-1, with TRBD1 matching 12 bases. The CDR3 has 15 amino acids. Unmatched junction bases numbered 7, after V lost 6 bases and J lost 7 bases. From germline, CDR1 is MNHNS and CDR2 SASEGT. In DNA form, the CDR3 reads TGTGCCAGCAGGCCAACCGGGACAGGGGGCCAGCCCCAGCATTTT. Protein: CASRPTGTGGQPQHF.

There are many counts of this clonotype. The V and J genes are TRBV3-1 and TRBJ2-7, with TRBD1 as a possible D gene (5 bases). Deletions cut 1 base from V and 6 bases from J, with 10 bases between. The germline CDR1 and CDR2 sequences are LGHDT and YNNKEL (reference sequence). The CDR3 consists of 13 residues. This CDR3 reads CASSQAWGSEQYF. In DNA form, the CDR3 reads TGTGCCAGCAGCCAAGCATGGGGCAGCGAGCAGTACTTC.

With regard to this clonotype: This could be a read error, since a much larger clone is one nucleotide away. The chain carries TRBV7-3 and TRBJ2-2; the D gene is possibly TRBD2 (5 bases). This CDR3 has 14 amino acids. Per the germline V gene, CDR1 is SGHTA and CDR2 is FQGTGA. CDR3: CASSSTKNTGELLF. Written as DNA, the CDR3 is TGTGCCAGCAGCTCAACCAAGAACACCGGGGAGCTGCTTTTT.

This rearrangement joins TRBV20-1 to TRBJ1-1; D gene ambiguous. Deletions cut 5 bases from V and 6 bases from J, with 13 bases between. Germline CDR1 is DFQATT and CDR2 is SNEGSKA (reference sequence). The CDR3 totals 12 residues. CDR3 bases: TGCAGTGCTTCCCCTAGACCAGCTGAAGCTTTCTTT. Translating gives CSASPRPAEAFF.

This clonotype has more than one count but fewer than ten. This chain joins TRBV18 and TRBJ2-7, with D possibly matching TRBD1 (6 bases). The CDR3 loop spans 13 amino acids. V was cut by 3 bases and J by 6 bases, with 12 bases left in between. Germline values: CDR1 KGHSH, CDR2 LQKENI. The CDR3 region is CASSPYRVLEQYF. CDR3 sequence (DNA): TGTGCCAGCTCACCCTACAGGGTTCTCGAGCAGTACTTC.